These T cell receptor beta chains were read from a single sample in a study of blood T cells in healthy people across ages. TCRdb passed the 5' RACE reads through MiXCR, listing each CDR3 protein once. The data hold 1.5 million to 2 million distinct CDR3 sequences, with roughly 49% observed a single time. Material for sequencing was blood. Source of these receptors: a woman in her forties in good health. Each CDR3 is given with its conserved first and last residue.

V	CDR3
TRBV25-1	CASSEHNRDRAPLHF
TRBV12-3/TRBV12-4	CASRRDRGLLAGPNEQFF
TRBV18	CASSPEGSEETQYF
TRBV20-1	CSGLGKYNEQFF
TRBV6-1	CASRDRESQPQHF
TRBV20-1	CSAQAGPSTDTQYF
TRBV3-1	CASSQLGRGIGNEQFF
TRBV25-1	CASSAVGGYNEQFF
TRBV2	CASSPDQGGAETQYF
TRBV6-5	CASSLQQTTDTQYF
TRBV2	CASKPTEGVIRETQYF
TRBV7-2	CASSLVQYNEQFF
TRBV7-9	CASSPIGEQYF
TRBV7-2	CASTTSGTQYF
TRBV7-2	CASSPGRTNEKLFF
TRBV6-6	CAGARDRVEKLFF
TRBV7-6	CASSLIGTGALDTQYF
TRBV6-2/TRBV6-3	CASTDPVGLQDTQYF
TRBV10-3	CAISGTSARDTQYF
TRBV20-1	CSARDSGRPYEQYF
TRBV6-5	CASSDLGEGAQYF
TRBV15	CATSRDEYGYTF
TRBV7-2	CASSLLPYEQYF
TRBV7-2	CASSYGTSGSQETQYF
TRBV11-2	CASGLGGTFTWDTQYF
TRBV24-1	CATSGDLTDTQYF
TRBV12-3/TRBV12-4	CASREQGRDNEQFF
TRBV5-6	CASSPGPDRSTDTQYF
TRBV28	CASSHTGGGEQFF
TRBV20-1	CSARNTGGLFTDTQYF
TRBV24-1	CATSDQSAGAYNEQFF
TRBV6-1	CASSDPKGSRQETQYF
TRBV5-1	CASRAISGGSYEAKNIQYF
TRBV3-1	CASSRRGVNQPQHF
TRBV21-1	CASSKVVGRETQYF
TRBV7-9	CASSLASPTYGYTF
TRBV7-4	CARGGREMGDTQYF
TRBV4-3	CASSQDGGLPDTQYF
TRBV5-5	CANSLFRAIVETQYF
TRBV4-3	CASSRDVTSGGTQYF